Listed below are T cell receptor beta chains from one sample, sequenced in a study of cytomegalovirus exposure and HLA in healthy donors. Sequencing was performed with immunoSEQ multiplex PCR; in TCRdb, only in-frame clones are kept and a portion is missing. The table shows around 160,000 clones, with around 80% occurring only once. Sequencing was performed on PBMCs. The receptors stem from a human donor in good health. Both conserved end residues are part of each CDR3. The order of the fields is V gene, D gene, J gene, clone size, CDR3 DNA, CDR3 protein. The D gene is left open where the match is weak. Rows give clone size only sometimes, using once, few, many, or a class for an expanded clone.

V gene: TRBV9; D gene: .; J gene: TRBJ2-1; clone size: .; CDR3 DNA: TGTGCCAGCAGCGTGGATTCCCTAGCGAATGAGCAGTTCTTC; CDR3 protein: CASSVDSLANEQFF
V gene: TRBV6-1; D gene: TRBD2; J gene: TRBJ2-7; clone size: .; CDR3 DNA: TGTGCCAGCAGTGATGCGGGAGGACAGTACTCCTACGAGCAGTACTTC; CDR3 protein: CASSDAGGQYSYEQYF
V gene: TRBV2; D gene: .; J gene: TRBJ2-1; clone size: .; CDR3 DNA: TGTGCCAGCAGTGTAGAGGCCCGGTCGGGGTACAATGAGCAGTTCTTC; CDR3 protein: CASSVEARSGYNEQFF
V gene: TRBV7-9; D gene: .; J gene: TRBJ2-1; clone size: .; CDR3 DNA: TGTGCCAGCAGCGTGCGGGGCGAGGAGCAGTTCTTC; CDR3 protein: CASSVRGEEQFF
V gene: TRBV2; D gene: .; J gene: TRBJ2-7; clone size: .; CDR3 DNA: TGTGCCAGCAGTGTGCTGGAGGCAGGGGGGTACGAGCAGTACTTC; CDR3 protein: CASSVLEAGGYEQYF
V gene: TRBV9; D gene: TRBD1; J gene: TRBJ2-2; clone size: .; CDR3 DNA: TGTGCCAGCAGCCAAGGGTACAGGGGCGCGATCACCGGGGAGCTGTTTTTT; CDR3 protein: CASSQGYRGAITGELFF
V gene: TRBV11-3; D gene: .; J gene: TRBJ2-1; clone size: .; CDR3 DNA: TGTGCCAGCAGCTTCGCGAATGAGCAGTTCTTC; CDR3 protein: CASSFANEQFF
V gene: TRBV2; D gene: .; J gene: TRBJ2-5; clone size: few; CDR3 DNA: TGTGCCAGCAGTGAACTGCACACCCAAGAGACCCAGTACTTC; CDR3 protein: CASSELHTQETQYF
V gene: TRBV4-1; D gene: .; J gene: TRBJ1-5; clone size: .; CDR3 DNA: TGCGCCAGCAGCCAAGGCGGTAATAGCAATCAGCCCCAGCATTTT; CDR3 protein: CASSQGGNSNQPQHF
V gene: TRBV9; D gene: .; J gene: TRBJ1-2; clone size: .; CDR3 DNA: TGTGCCAGCAGCGTACGAGGAGGCTATGGCTACACCTTC; CDR3 protein: CASSVRGGYGYTF
V gene: TRBV7-6; D gene: .; J gene: TRBJ1-2; clone size: .; CDR3 DNA: TGTGCCAGCAGCCGCGGGTCGCCTCTCTATGGCTACACCTTC; CDR3 protein: CASSRGSPLYGYTF
V gene: TRBV19; D gene: TRBD1; J gene: TRBJ2-7; clone size: .; CDR3 DNA: TGTGCCAGTAGTATTCCGGGACAGATCTACGAGCAGTACTTC; CDR3 protein: CASSIPGQIYEQYF
V gene: TRBV11-2; D gene: .; J gene: TRBJ1-5; clone size: .; CDR3 DNA: TGTGCCAGCAGCCTGTCGGGGTCTCATCAGCCCCAGCATTTT; CDR3 protein: CASSLSGSHQPQHF
V gene: TRBV4-3; D gene: TRBD1; J gene: TRBJ2-1; clone size: .; CDR3 DNA: TGCGCCAGCAGCCAAGATTACAGGGGGCATGGGCAGTTCTTC; CDR3 protein: CASSQDYRGHGQFF
V gene: TRBV2; D gene: TRBD1; J gene: TRBJ1-1; clone size: once; CDR3 DNA: TGTGCCAGCCCTTTACGGGACAGGGGTGGAATGAACACTGAAGCTTTCTTT; CDR3 protein: CASPLRDRGGMNTEAFF
V gene: TRBV5-1; D gene: .; J gene: TRBJ1-1; clone size: .; CDR3 DNA: TGCGCCAGCAGCTTGTTCGGAGGGGTAACTGAAGCTTTCTTT; CDR3 protein: CASSLFGGVTEAFF
V gene: TRBV2; D gene: .; J gene: TRBJ2-7; clone size: .; CDR3 DNA: TGTGCCACCCGGGGTAGTCCCCTCCAGTACGAGCAGTACTTC; CDR3 protein: CATRGSPLQYEQYF
V gene: TRBV6-5; D gene: TRBD1; J gene: TRBJ1-1; clone size: .; CDR3 DNA: TGTGCCAGCAGTTTATTTTCGGGACAGTGGAACACTGAAGCTTTCTTT; CDR3 protein: CASSLFSGQWNTEAFF
V gene: TRBV13; D gene: TRBD1; J gene: TRBJ2-7; clone size: .; CDR3 DNA: TGTGCCAGCAGCCTACAGGGGACCAACTACGAGCAGTACTTC; CDR3 protein: CASSLQGTNYEQYF
V gene: TRBV28; D gene: .; J gene: TRBJ1-2; clone size: .; CDR3 DNA: TGTGCCAGCAGCTATGGACAGAACTATGGCTACACCTTC; CDR3 protein: CASSYGQNYGYTF
V gene: TRBV6-1; D gene: TRBD1; J gene: TRBJ1-3; clone size: .; CDR3 DNA: TGTGCCAGCAGTGATGGACAGGGAGGTTACGAGAACACCATATATTTT; CDR3 protein: CASSDGQGGYENTIYF
V gene: TRBV27; D gene: TRBD2; J gene: TRBJ2-1; clone size: few; CDR3 DNA: TGTGCCAGCATCTCGGGAGATACTAGCGGGGAAGGTTCCTACAATGAGCAGTTCTTC; CDR3 protein: CASISGDTSGEGSYNEQFF
V gene: TRBV5-1; D gene: .; J gene: TRBJ2-5; clone size: .; CDR3 DNA: TGCGCCAGCAGCTTGGAATCCCAGAGGGTGTCGGGAGAGACCCAGTACTTC; CDR3 protein: CASSLESQRVSGETQYF
V gene: TRBV7-9; D gene: TRBD1; J gene: TRBJ1-1; clone size: .; CDR3 DNA: TGTGCCAGCAGCGGGACAGGGGGCACCGAAGCTTTCTTT; CDR3 protein: CASSGTGGTEAFF
V gene: TRBV27; D gene: TRBD1; J gene: TRBJ1-5; clone size: .; CDR3 DNA: TGTGCCAGCAGTTTAGTAGGTCAGGGGGCGAATCAGCCCCAGCATTTT; CDR3 protein: CASSLVGQGANQPQHF
V gene: TRBV7-2; D gene: .; J gene: TRBJ2-7; clone size: .; CDR3 DNA: TGTGCCAGCAAGGTAGCGGCCAACTCCTACGAGCAGTACTTC; CDR3 protein: CASKVAANSYEQYF
V gene: TRBV5-4; D gene: TRBD2; J gene: TRBJ2-1; clone size: once; CDR3 DNA: TGTGCCAGCAGCCCTGGACTAGCGGTTAACAATGAGCAGTTCTTC; CDR3 protein: CASSPGLAVNNEQFF
V gene: TRBV9; D gene: .; J gene: TRBJ2-5; clone size: .; CDR3 DNA: TGTGCCAGCAGCGTAGGTCCGGGGGAGGAGACCCAGTACTTC; CDR3 protein: CASSVGPGEETQYF
V gene: TRBV7-9; D gene: .; J gene: TRBJ2-5; clone size: .; CDR3 DNA: TGTGCCAGCAGCTTAGGGGCCCGGGGAGAGACCCAGTACTTC; CDR3 protein: CASSLGARGETQYF
V gene: TRBV19; D gene: .; J gene: TRBJ1-1; clone size: .; CDR3 DNA: TGTGCCAGCCTTAACCGGGGGAGAGGAACCTACACTGAAGCTTTCTTT; CDR3 protein: CASLNRGRGTYTEAFF
V gene: TRBV5-1; D gene: .; J gene: TRBJ2-3; clone size: .; CDR3 DNA: TGCGCCAGCAGCTTGGGCCAGGGGAAAGATACGCAGTATTTT; CDR3 protein: CASSLGQGKDTQYF
V gene: TRBV15; D gene: .; J gene: TRBJ2-6; clone size: .; CDR3 DNA: TGTGCCACCAGCAGAGGGGGGGTCTCCGGGGCCAACGTCCTGACTTTC; CDR3 protein: CATSRGGVSGANVLTF
V gene: TRBV5-1; D gene: .; J gene: TRBJ2-7; clone size: .; CDR3 DNA: TGCGCCAGCAGCTTGGTCATGCCCGGGGAGCAGTACTTC; CDR3 protein: CASSLVMPGEQYF
V gene: TRBV5-4; D gene: .; J gene: TRBJ2-7; clone size: few; CDR3 DNA: TGTGCCAGCAGCTCAACCGGGACTGGCGCGGGGGAGCAGTACTTC; CDR3 protein: CASSSTGTGAGEQYF
V gene: TRBV5-1; D gene: TRBD1; J gene: TRBJ2-1; clone size: .; CDR3 DNA: TGCGCCAGCAGCGGACAGGGTTTCGATGAGCAGTTCTTC; CDR3 protein: CASSGQGFDEQFF
V gene: TRBV29-1; D gene: .; J gene: TRBJ1-2; clone size: .; CDR3 DNA: TGCAGCGTTGAAGAGGCAAACGGCTACACCTTC; CDR3 protein: CSVEEANGYTF
V gene: TRBV5-1; D gene: TRBD2; J gene: TRBJ2-3; clone size: .; CDR3 DNA: TGCGCCAGCAGCTTAACTAGCGGGGGCCCAGATACGCAGTATTTT; CDR3 protein: CASSLTSGGPDTQYF
V gene: TRBV4-1; D gene: .; J gene: TRBJ1-2; clone size: .; CDR3 DNA: TGCGCCAGCAGCCCCCTTTTTAGTTCTAACTATGGCTACACCTTC; CDR3 protein: CASSPLFSSNYGYTF
V gene: TRBV11-2; D gene: .; J gene: TRBJ2-7; clone size: .; CDR3 DNA: TGTGCCAGCAGCTTAGATCGACTAGGTGCCTACGAGCAGTACTTC; CDR3 protein: CASSLDRLGAYEQYF
V gene: TRBV11-3; D gene: .; J gene: TRBJ2-7; clone size: .; CDR3 DNA: TGTGCCAGCAGCTTAGCGTCCGAGCAGTACTTC; CDR3 protein: CASSLASEQYF
V gene: TRBV7-9; D gene: TRBD1; J gene: TRBJ2-5; clone size: .; CDR3 DNA: TGTGCCAGCAGCTCAGGACAGGTTAATATCGAGACCCAGTACTTC; CDR3 protein: CASSSGQVNIETQYF
V gene: TRBV5-1; D gene: TRBD1; J gene: TRBJ2-3; clone size: .; CDR3 DNA: TGCGCCAGCAGACGTGGGACAGGGCCGACAGATACGCAGTATTTT; CDR3 protein: CASRRGTGPTDTQYF
V gene: TRBV4-1; D gene: .; J gene: TRBJ2-1; clone size: .; CDR3 DNA: TGCGCCAGCAGCCAAGGTTCTCCCTTCCAGGGTCCTTTATCGGGTGAGCAGTTCTTC; CDR3 protein: CASSQGSPFQGPLSGEQFF
V gene: TRBV5-1; D gene: .; J gene: TRBJ1-2; clone size: .; CDR3 DNA: TGCGCCAGCAGCTTGGGAGCTAACTATGGCTACACCTTC; CDR3 protein: CASSLGANYGYTF
V gene: TRBV2; D gene: .; J gene: TRBJ1-2; clone size: .; CDR3 DNA: TGTGCCAGCAGTGTTGATGAGGGTTTTGGCGGCTACACCTTC; CDR3 protein: CASSVDEGFGGYTF
V gene: TRBV11-3; D gene: .; J gene: TRBJ1-1; clone size: .; CDR3 DNA: TGTGCCAGCAGCTTAGGATCCGGCGGGGCTGAAGCTTTCTTT; CDR3 protein: CASSLGSGGAEAFF
V gene: TRBV7-2; D gene: TRBD1; J gene: TRBJ2-5; clone size: .; CDR3 DNA: TGTGCCAGCAGCTCAGGAGCACTAGGGGGCCGAGAGACCCAGTACTTC; CDR3 protein: CASSSGALGGRETQYF
V gene: TRBV11-3; D gene: .; J gene: TRBJ2-5; clone size: .; CDR3 DNA: TGTGCCAGCAGCTCTCCGGGACAAGAGACCCAGTACTTC; CDR3 protein: CASSSPGQETQYF
V gene: TRBV7-2; D gene: .; J gene: TRBJ2-7; clone size: .; CDR3 DNA: TGTGCCAGCAGCTTAGGGGGCCTGGACGAGCAGTACTTC; CDR3 protein: CASSLGGLDEQYF